These 5 T cell receptor beta chains share one sample of origin, sequenced in a study of T cells after yellow fever vaccination. A single record per CDR3 protein comes from TCRdb applying MiXCR to the 5' RACE reads. This sample has a few hundred thousand distinct CDR3 sequences, with approximately 4% found just once. Sequences were derived from PBMCs, sampled 15 days after the yellow fever booster vaccination. The receptors were sampled from a man aged 18 to 30 who received the YFV17D yellow fever vaccine.

The CDR3 here is CASADSTKNIQYF. The CDR3 bases are TGTGCCAGCGCCGACAGTACCAAAAACATTCAGTACTTC. V and J are TRBV12-3 or TRBV12-4 and TRBJ2-4, with D possibly matching TRBD1 (5 bases). V was pared by 8 bases and J by 2 bases, with 10 bases between. CDR3 size: 13 residues.

The sample holds a few counts of this clonotype. The J gene is TRBJ1-2, the V gene TRBV4-3; D is unresolved. In germline, CDR1 is LGHNA, CDR2 YSLEER. V dropped 4 bases and J dropped 6 bases, with 18 bases sitting between them. The CDR3 has 15 residues. CDR3 bases: TGCGCCAGCAGCCGACTCACGGCCGGGTTCGATGGCTACACCTTC. Amino acids: CASSRLTAGFDGYTF.

CDR3: CASRMSWDEQFF. The CDR3 DNA reads as TGTGCCAGCAGAATGTCTTGGGATGAGCAGTTCTTC. J is TRBJ2-1 and V is TRBV2, with no clear D. The CDR3 extends over 12 amino acids. Germline CDR1 is SNHLY and CDR2 is FYNNEI. V lost 6 bases and J 8 bases, leaving 11 bases between the germline ends. The full variable domain, in which reference TRBV2 and TRBJ2-1 provide the parts outside the CDR3, is EPEVTQTPSHQVTQMGQEVILRCVPISNHLYFYWYRQILGQKVEFLVSFYNNEISEKSEIFDDQFSVERPDGSNFTLKIRSTKLEDSAMYFCASRMSWDEQFFGPGTRLTVL.

The CDR3 region has the DNA TGCGCCAGCAGCCAAGATAGGACGGACTCCTACGAGCAGTACTTC. Amino acid sequence: CASSQDRTDSYEQYF. J is TRBJ2-7 and V is TRBV4-1; D gene ambiguous. The V gene lost 0 bases and the J gene lost 0 bases, with 9 bases spanning the gap. This CDR3 has 15 amino acids. Germline V gene lookup returns CDR1 MGHRA and CDR2 YSYEKL.

In its sample, this clonotype was seen many times. The chain is built from TRBV12-3 or TRBV12-4 and TRBJ2-2; 14 nucleotides line up with TRBD2. This CDR3 has 15 amino acids. Germline trimming cut 6 bases from V and 7 bases from J; bases unmatched to any gene: 4. The CDR3 bases are TGTGCCAGCAGCTCCGGACTAGCGGGGGGCGGGGAGCTGTTTTTT. Translation gives CASSSGLAGGGELFF.